This T cell receptor beta chain was recorded in a study of radiotherapy plus CTLA-4 blockade in lung cancer. Patients with chemo-refractory metastatic non-small-cell lung cancer received focal radiation plus CTLA-4 blockade with ipilimumab. Sequenced by immunoSEQ multiplex PCR; TCRdb stores in-frame clones only, minus some. The table has roughly 54,000 clones, around 85% seen once. With 0 bases removed from V and 12 bases from J, the gap between germline ends came to 12 bases. Germline V gene lookup returns CDR1 LGHNA and CDR2 YSLEER. The CDR3 runs 13 residues. This TCR was recovered from a human donor with non-small cell lung cancer who had a partial response to radiotherapy plus ipilimumab. This sample comprised peripheral blood, obtained from a patient treated with radiotherapy plus ipilimumab. V usage is TRBV4-3 and J usage is TRBJ2-1; possible D gene TRBD2, 6 bases. DNA of the CDR3: TGCGCCAGCAGCCAAGACGGGAGACGGACGCAGTTCTTC. Translating gives CASSQDGRRTQFF.